This TCR beta chain comes out of a study of blood T cell repertoires in COVID-19. The overall study: COVID-19 samples from acute and convalescent phases originated in the United States, Italy and Spain. Nucleic acid was either cDNA or gDNA, and it came from T cells, B-cell-depleted T cells, or PBMCs.

As originally analysed: It was from reference gene primer amplification that nucleated cell counts were estimated. Assay: immunoSEQ multiplex PCR; the TCRdb copy retains only in-frame clones and omits some. The V and J calls and clone size come from that table; D and trimming were worked out from the DNA. In the table there are a few hundred thousand clones, approximately 88% of which are singletons. This CDR3 has 14 residues. V was trimmed by 2 bases and J by 4 bases, leaving 11 bases between them. In germline, CDR1 is SEHNR, CDR2 FQNEAQ (reference sequence). Specimen: peripheral blood. This rearrangement joins TRBV7-9 to TRBJ1-1; D gene ambiguous. The sequence derives from a man aged 40-49 years with acute or convalescent COVID-19. CDR3 bases: TGTGCCAGCAGCTTATTAGGACTGGGCACTGAAGCTTTCTTT. Its translation: CASSLLGLGTEAFF.